The 8 T cell receptor beta chains given below trace back to one sample, sequenced in a study of T cells after yellow fever vaccination. TCRdb reanalysed the 5' RACE reads using MiXCR and keeps one entry per CDR3 protein. The sample records approximately 510,000 distinct CDR3 sequences, about a fifth being singletons. Here the sequenced sample was PBMCs, taken about 20 days after the first yellow fever vaccination. These receptor sequences come from a man younger than 35 who received the YFV17D yellow fever vaccine.

This clonotype was detected a few times. The chain is built from TRBV10-3 and TRBJ2-7; D is ambiguous. The ends were cut back, 6 bases at V and 0 bases at J, with 15 bases in the middle. CDR1 and CDR2 from the germline V gene are ENHRY and SYGVKD. This CDR3 is built from 15 residues. CDR3 nucleotide sequence: TGTGCCATCAGAAGTAGTGGGCAGAGCTCCTACGAGCAGTACTTC. It translates to CAIRSSGQSSYEQYF.

This clonotype appeared a few times. The chain couples TRBV6-2 or TRBV6-3 to TRBJ2-6; the D is unclear. Trimming shortened V by 3 bases and J by 0 bases, and 18 bases separated the two germline ends. This CDR3 has 19 amino acids. CDR1 and CDR2 from the germline V gene are MNHEY and SVGEGT. The CDR3, as DNA: TGTGCCAGCAGTTATACCCCCTGGGCGGAAAGCTCTGGGGCCAACGTCCTGACTTTC. It specifies CASSYTPWAESSGANVLTF.

This clonotype has only a few counts. The V call is TRBV19, the J call TRBJ2-4, with a possible D match to TRBD1 (6 bases). This CDR3 contains 16 residues. The V and J ends lost 3 bases and 6 bases respectively, with 18 bases between them. Germline CDR1 and CDR2: LNHDA and SQIVND (reference sequence). DNA of the CDR3: TGTGCCAGTAGTATCGATTCACGGGACACCCCAAACATTCAGTACTTC. Translation gives CASSIDSRDTPNIQYF.

This clonotype was found a few times. This chain uses TRBV9 with TRBJ2-5; tentatively, D is TRBD1 or TRBD2 (5 bases each). Trimming cost V 1 base and J 0 bases, with 13 bases left between them. The length of the CDR3 is 16 residues. CDR1 is SGDLS and CDR2 is YYNGEE in the germline V gene. Here the CDR3 DNA reads TGTGCCAGCAGCGTATACTCCGGGACCAACCAAGAGACCCAGTACTTC. Amino acid sequence: CASSVYSGTNQETQYF.

The CDR3 coding sequence is TGCGCCAGCAGTCCGGGACTAGCGGGGTGGTCCTACGAGCAGTACTTC. Translating it yields CASSPGLAGWSYEQYF. V usage is TRBV10-2 and J usage is TRBJ2-7, with TRBD2 identical over 13 bases. V lost 5 bases to trimming and J lost 1 base; unmatched junction nucleotides: 5. This CDR3 is built from 16 residues. Germline CDR1 is WSHSY and CDR2 is SAAADI.

This clonotype appeared a single time. This chain connects TRBV28 to TRBJ2-3; 9 positions agree with TRBD1. CDR3 length: 16 residues. Germline loops: CDR1 MDHEN, CDR2 SYDVKM. Trimming at V came to 4 bases and at J to 4 bases, leaving 9 bases not matched to a gene. CDR3 coding DNA: TGTGCCAGCAGTTCGGCGGACAGGGGTGGTGCAGATACGCAGTATTTT. Translated: CASSSADRGGADTQYF.

This clonotype has only a few counts. V usage is TRBV10-3 and J usage is TRBJ2-7; possibly TRBD1 or TRBD2 for D (5 bases each). Germline CDR1 and CDR2: ENHRY and SYGVKD. This CDR3 is 13 amino acids long. V lost 2 bases to trimming and J lost 6 bases, with 11 bases between them. CDR3 loop: CAISELRDREQYV. The CDR3 bases are TGTGCCATCAGTGAGCTCAGGGACCGCGAGCAGTACGTC.

This clonotype was seen only a few times. Here the CDR3 reads CASSLGPGYNYGYTF. The CDR3 DNA sequence: TGCGCCAGCAGCTTAGGACCCGGCTATAACTATGGCTACACCTTC. This chain joins TRBV5-1 and TRBJ1-2; D is undetermined. Trimming cost V 2 bases and J 1 base, with 12 bases left between them. This CDR3 spans 15 amino acids. Germline assignment: CDR1 SGHRS and CDR2 YFSETQ. Full variable domain (missing parts from reference TRBV5-1 and TRBJ1-2): KAGVTQTPRYLIKTRGQQVTLSCSPISGHRSVSWYQQTPGQGLQFLFEYFSETQRNKGNFPGRFSGRQFSNSRSEMNVSTLELGDSALYLCASSLGPGYNYGYTFGSGTRLTVV.